This TCR beta chain was recovered during a study of T cell responses to AZD1222 COVID-19 vaccine. Repertoires were generated with immunoSEQ multiplex PCR, while TCRdb's copy carries only in-frame clones and drops some. The sample includes over 100,000 clones, approximately 86% of them seen just once. The CDR3 extends over 16 amino acids. CDR1 is MDHEN and CDR2 is SYDVKM in the germline V gene. The V end was cut by 8 bases, the J end by 4 bases, with 21 bases between. The V gene is TRBV28, the J gene TRBJ1-5; perhaps TRBD1 as D (6 bases). The source material was peripheral blood, sampled on day 0 of AZD1222 vaccination. The sequence came from an adult in good health. The CDR3: CASLVYWQGINQPQHF. CDR3 coding DNA: TGTGCCAGCCTAGTTTATTGGCAGGGGATTAATCAGCCCCAGCATTTT.